These 27 T cell receptor beta chains originate from one sample sequenced in a study of identical twins. One entry per CDR3 protein, called by TCRdb with MiXCR from the 5' RACE reads. The sample holds hundreds of thousands of distinct CDR3 sequences, 7.1% seen once. A further study also used this sample, focusing on yellow fever vaccine responses in identical twins.

Sequencing was performed on PBMCs. These receptors all stem from a woman younger than 30 in good health.

V is TRBV6-1 and J is TRBJ2-1; D gene uncertain. Per the germline V gene, CDR1 is MNHNS and CDR2 is SASEGT. CDR3 length equals 15 residues. The V gene lost 6 bases and the J gene lost 9 bases, with 21 bases spanning the gap. CDR3 region: CASSTLPPVRIEQFF. CDR3 bases: TGTGCCAGCAGCACCCTACCACCCGTACGCATTGAGCAGTTCTTC.

In its sample, this clonotype was seen many times. This rearrangement joins TRBV18 to TRBJ2-5; TRBD2 matches 10 bases. The germline V gene has CDR1 KGHSH and CDR2 LQKENI. The length of the CDR3 is 17 residues. The J segment lost 1 base and the V segment lost 4 bases, leaving 9 bases of the junction unmatched. CDR3 sequence (DNA): TGTGCCAGCTCACACCGCCTAGCGGGGGATTTCCAAGAGACCCAGTACTTC. Protein: CASSHRLAGDFQETQYF.

This clonotype appeared many times. The chain recombines TRBV5-1 with TRBJ2-7, with TRBD1 matching 7 bases. The CDR3 contains 14 residues. The V and J ends lost 4 bases and 0 bases, in that order; junction bases with no gene match: 4. Germline lookup yields CDR1 SGHRS and CDR2 YFSETQ. The CDR3, as DNA: TGCGCCAGCAGCAGGACAGGAAGCTCCTACGAGCAGTACTTC. This codes for CASSRTGSSYEQYF.

At least ten counts were recorded for this clonotype. The genes are TRBV5-6 and TRBJ2-7, with D possibly matching TRBD1 (5 bases). From germline, CDR1 is SGHDT and CDR2 YYEEEE. The CDR3 totals 11 residues. V was clipped by 2 bases and J by 7 bases, with 7 bases between them. Written as DNA, the CDR3 is TGTGCCAGCAGCTTCGACAGAGAGCAGTACGTC. Translated: CASSFDREQYV.

This clonotype has just a few counts. The rearrangement uses TRBV10-2 and TRBJ1-1, with a possible D match to TRBD1 (6 bases). Germline CDR1 WSHSY, CDR2 SAAADI. V gave up 10 bases and J gave up 5 bases, with 8 bases separating them. The length of the CDR3 is 10 residues. Here the CDR3 reads CATQGTEAFF. CDR3 nucleotides: TGCGCCACCCAGGGGACTGAAGCTTTCTTT.

The table lists this clonotype with many counts. The chain couples TRBV4-1 to TRBJ2-7; no definite D call. The length of the CDR3 is 16 residues. Germline V gene data show CDR1 as MGHRA and CDR2 as YSYEKL. V shed 1 base and J shed 3 bases, with 16 bases lying between them. Here the CDR3 reads CASSQGDSTALYEQYF. The CDR3 nucleotides read TGCGCCAGCAGCCAAGGAGACTCTACGGCCCTCTACGAGCAGTACTTC.

This clonotype was seen ten or more times. This chain links TRBV4-1 with TRBJ1-1, with no clear D. CDR1 MGHRA and CDR2 YSYEKL come from the germline V gene. The CDR3 consists of 15 residues. Between the trimmed V and J ends, which lost 0 bases and 5 bases, there was a span of 13 bases. The chain's CDR3 is CASSQDGAGGTEAFF. CDR3 sequence (DNA): TGCGCCAGCAGCCAAGATGGAGCGGGAGGGACTGAAGCTTTCTTT.

This clonotype was counted ten times or more. The V gene is TRBV12-3 or TRBV12-4, the J gene TRBJ1-1; D unclear. V was trimmed by 7 bases and J by 1 base, leaving 10 bases between them. The CDR3 length is 13 residues. The CDR3: CASKAGANTEAFF. The CDR3 DNA sequence: TGTGCCAGCAAAGCAGGCGCGAACACTGAAGCTTTCTTT.

This clonotype showed up many times. The chain carries TRBV7-2 and TRBJ2-1; 11 bases map to TRBD2. The trim removed 2 bases at V and 2 bases at J, leaving 2 bases unmatched. Germline CDR1 SGHTA, CDR2 FQGNSA. CDR3 length equals 16 residues. CDR3 bases: TGTGCCAGCAGCTTATTACTAGCGGGAGCCTACAATGAGCAGTTCTTC. It yields the protein CASSLLLAGAYNEQFF. The entire variable domain, with the rest obtained from reference TRBV7-2 and TRBJ2-1, is as follows: GAGVSQSPSNKVTEKGKDVELRCDPISGHTALYWYRQSLGQGLEFLIYFQGNSAPDKSGLPSDRFSAERTGGSVSTLTIQRTQQEDSAVYLCASSLLLAGAYNEQFFGPGTRLTVL.

This chain connects TRBV11-2 to TRBJ1-3; D gene uncertain. V was clipped by 2 bases and J by 0 bases, with 8 bases between them. CDR3 length: 15 residues. Germline V CDR1 and CDR2: SGHAT, FQNNGV. This CDR3 reads CASSLLRSSGNTIYF. CDR3 nucleotide sequence: TGTGCCAGCAGCTTACTTCGATCCTCTGGAAACACCATATATTTT.

This clonotype was counted at least ten times. The V call is TRBV12-3 or TRBV12-4, the J call TRBJ2-5; 10 positions agree with TRBD1. Germline trimming cut 6 bases from V and 5 bases from J; bases unmatched to any gene: 9. The CDR3 length is 15 residues. In DNA, the CDR3 is TGTGCCAGCAGCCCTGGGACAGGGGATATGGAGACCCAGTACTTC. Protein: CASSPGTGDMETQYF.

Many counts were recorded for this clonotype. The chain employs TRBV27 and TRBJ2-1, with D perhaps given as TRBD1 or TRBD2 (5 bases each). V was shortened by 0 bases and J by 5 bases, with 11 bases between the two germline ends. CDR1 is MNHEY and CDR2 is SMNVEV in the germline V gene (reference sequence). The length of the CDR3 is 15 residues. The CDR3 coding sequence is TGTGCCAGCAGTTTATCGGAGGCAGGGAACAATGAGCAGTTCTTC. Protein product: CASSLSEAGNNEQFF.

This clonotype was recorded a few times. The rearrangement joins TRBV7-9 to TRBJ2-7; TRBD2 matches at 8 bases. J gave up 4 bases and V 2 bases, and 7 bases lay outside the gene matches. Germline V lookup: CDR1 SEHNR, CDR2 FQNEAQ (reference sequence). The CDR3 covers 15 residues. The CDR3 DNA reads TGTGCCAGCAGCTTATCCCCAGCGGGAGAGTACGAGCAGTACTTC. Amino acid sequence: CASSLSPAGEYEQYF.

This clonotype showed up many times. The chain combines TRBV5-1 with TRBJ2-1; 11 nucleotides agree with TRBD2. The length of the CDR3 is 16 residues. V dropped 0 bases and J dropped 5; count of bases not matched to a gene: 4. CDR1 and CDR2 from the germline V gene are SGHRS and YFSETQ. For the CDR3, the DNA is TGCGCCAGCAGCTTGGTTACTAGCGGGGGAGACAATGAGCAGTTCTTC. As protein: CASSLVTSGGDNEQFF. The whole variable domain, remainder taken from reference TRBV5-1 and TRBJ2-1, is KAGVTQTPRYLIKTRGQQVTLSCSPISGHRSVSWYQQTPGQGLQFLFEYFSETQRNKGNFPGRFSGRQFSNSRSEMNVSTLELGDSALYLCASSLVTSGGDNEQFFGPGTRLTVL.

The V gene is TRBV25-1, the J gene TRBJ2-5, with D unresolved. V was trimmed by 2 bases and J by 0 bases, leaving 10 bases between them. The CDR3 totals 15 residues. Germline lookup yields CDR1 MGHDK and CDR2 SYGVNS. The DNA of the CDR3 is TGTGCCAGCAGTGAAGGGTTGGGGAACCAAGAGACCCAGTACTTC. It encodes CASSEGLGNQETQYF.

The chain couples TRBV29-1 to TRBJ2-7; 9 bases line up with TRBD1. Trimming cost V 7 bases and J 6 bases; bases outside gene matches: 4. Germline assignment: CDR1 SQVTM and CDR2 ANQGSEA. The CDR3 totals 11 residues. CDR3: CSAATGGEQYV. The CDR3 DNA sequence: TGCAGCGCCGCGACAGGGGGCGAGCAGTACGTC.

This clonotype was seen ten or more times. The V and J genes are TRBV20-1 and TRBJ1-5, with TRBD1 matching 9 bases. From germline, CDR1 is DFQATT and CDR2 SNEGSKA (reference sequence). The CDR3 extends over 16 amino acids. Germline trimming cut 4 bases from V and 2 bases from J; bases unmatched to any gene: 9. CDR3 sequence (DNA): TGCAGTGCTACCCCCGGGACAGGGTTGGGCAATCAGCCCCAGCATTTT. It is translated as CSATPGTGLGNQPQHF.

This clonotype occurred many times. The gene calls are TRBV12-3 or TRBV12-4 and TRBJ2-6; no reliable D call. CDR3 length: 15 residues. V was shortened by 5 bases and J by 3 bases, with 11 bases between the two germline ends. CDR3 in DNA: TGTGCCAGCAGTGCAGGAGCACTTGGGGCCAACGTCCTGACTTTC. It is translated as CASSAGALGANVLTF.

Ten or more counts support this clonotype. This chain connects TRBV7-9 to TRBJ2-2; TRBD2 aligns across 9 bases. The CDR3 totals 15 residues. V shed 0 bases, J shed 6 bases, and the junction held 2 bases outside the gene matches. Germline V lookup: CDR1 SEHNR, CDR2 FQNEAQ (reference sequence). In DNA form, the CDR3 reads TGTGCCAGCAGCTTAGCGGGGACTAGCTCCGGGGAGCTGTTTTTT. The encoded protein is CASSLAGTSSGELFF.

The V call is TRBV28, the J call TRBJ1-4; D is undetermined. V lost 4 bases, J lost 7 bases, and 16 bases lay in between. CDR3 length equals 15 residues. Per germline, CDR1 MDHEN and CDR2 SYDVKM. The CDR3 sequence is CASSSDQVYGEKLFF. The CDR3 nucleotides are TGTGCCAGCAGTTCTGATCAGGTATACGGTGAAAAACTGTTTTTT.

This clonotype was seen at least ten times. The chain joins TRBV24-1 to TRBJ2-1; D is uncertain. CDR1 is KGHDR and CDR2 is SFDVKD in the germline V gene. Trimming removed 4 bases from V and 1 base from J, with 4 bases in between. The CDR3 is 13 amino acids. In DNA form, the CDR3 reads TGTGCCACCAGTGAAGGGTCCTACAATGAGCAGTTCTTC. Protein: CATSEGSYNEQFF.

The chain combines TRBV7-8 with TRBJ2-1; TRBD2 agrees at 12 bases. Germline V gene sequence: CDR1 SGHVS, CDR2 FQNEAQ. The CDR3 has 16 amino acids. Trimming took 5 bases from V and 8 from J; bases not matched to a gene: 10. CDR3 nucleotides: TGTGCCAGCAGCCAACCGGAGCTAGCGGGGGGGCATGAGCAGTTCTTC. It yields the protein CASSQPELAGGHEQFF.

This clonotype was seen more than once but under ten times. This rearrangement joins TRBV6-5 to TRBJ2-7; 7 bases are a match to TRBD1. From germline, CDR1 is MNHEY and CDR2 SVGAGI. The CDR3 runs to 12 residues. The V and J ends lost 4 bases and 6 bases, in that order; junction bases with no gene match: 3. The CDR3 spells CASSSTGAEQYF. The CDR3 nucleotides are TGTGCCAGCAGTTCCACAGGGGCCGAGCAGTACTTC.

This clonotype was recorded at least ten times. The J gene is TRBJ2-1, the V gene TRBV10-3; a weak D match, TRBD1 (6 bases). Germline loops: CDR1 ENHRY, CDR2 SYGVKD. V lost 0 bases and J lost 0, with 12 bases in between. The CDR3 has 17 residues. The CDR3 DNA sequence: TGTGCCATCAGTGAGTCGTCAGGGGCCCCCTCCTACAATGAGCAGTTCTTC. Encoded protein: CAISESSGAPSYNEQFF.

Ten or more counts support this clonotype. The rearrangement joins TRBV6-1 to TRBJ2-1; D is unresolved. V lost 6 bases to trimming and J lost 0 bases, with 15 bases between them. CDR1 and CDR2 from the germline V gene are MNHNS and SASEGT. This CDR3 is 16 amino acids long. This CDR3 is CASSPPGESSYNEQFF. CDR3 nucleotide sequence: TGTGCCAGCAGCCCACCGGGTGAGAGCTCCTACAATGAGCAGTTCTTC.

This clonotype appeared a few times. The chain couples TRBV19 to TRBJ2-1; 10 bases are a match to TRBD2. The CDR3 contains 16 residues. Germline V gives CDR1 LNHDA, CDR2 SQIVND (reference sequence). Germline trimming cut 7 bases from V and 4 bases from J; bases unmatched to any gene: 10. CDR3 protein: CASTKSTSGNYNEQFF. As DNA, the CDR3 is TGTGCCAGTACCAAATCTACTAGCGGGAATTACAATGAGCAGTTCTTC.

This chain joins TRBV28 and TRBJ2-3; D may be TRBD2 (6 bases). The germline CDR1 and CDR2 sequences are MDHEN and SYDVKM. The CDR3 runs to 13 residues. Trimming shortened V by 8 bases and J by 2 bases, and 11 bases separated the two germline ends. The CDR3: CASWSSDTDTQYF. CDR3 DNA: TGTGCCAGCTGGTCTAGCGACACAGATACGCAGTATTTT.